This T cell receptor (beta chain) originates from a study of T-cell reconstitution after alpha-beta-depleted transplantation in children. This clonotype showed up just a few times. What it recognizes is unknown. During its preparation, the TCRbeta library received unique molecular identifiers. TCRdb reprocessed the PCR reads with MiXCR, giving one entry per CDR3 protein. The sample consists of about 900,000 distinct CDR3 sequences, about 31% of them appearing once. The V segment lost 2 bases and the J segment 6 bases; nucleotides outside the gene matches: 6. This CDR3 comprises 13 residues. Germline V gene lookup returns CDR1 SQVTM and CDR2 ANQGSEA. Study observations and caveats: Newly made T cells mostly supplied T-cell counts and diversity one year after transplant. There were some patients whose high TCRbeta diversity at day 60 came from surviving recipient T cells and thymic progenitors. Reportedly, alpha-beta T cells present about two months post-transplant originated from several hundred expanded clones of graft origin.

The receptor comes from a boy younger than two who had a stem cell transplant for SCID, so the T cells may come from the graft donor. The chain uses TRBV29-1 and TRBJ2-7, with TRBD1 matching over 8 bases. This sample comprised PBMCs, mostly from graft donor cells, obtained 360 days after TCRalphabeta/CD19-depleted stem cell transplant. The CDR3 DNA reads TGCAGCGTTGAACCCCGGCAGGGGGCCGAGCAGTACTTC. Translation gives CSVEPRQGAEQYF.